Listed below are T cell receptor beta chains from one sample, sequenced in a study of T cell repertoires in cytomegalovirus infection. TCRdb analysed the reads with MiXCR anew, one entry per CDR3 protein. The table lists roughly 600,000 distinct CDR3 sequences, around 24% of them singletons. Sequenced: CD8+ T cells from PBMCs. Receptor source: a human donor in good health (CMV status not recorded). Some clones in this sample may be carry-over from other donors' samples. Both conserved end residues are part of each CDR3. The D gene is left open where the match is weak. Some rows mark clone size as missing; the rest say once, few, many or name a class of expanded clone.

>-|many|TRBV12-5|TRBJ2-1
CASGLGRGPYNEQFF
TGTGCTAGTGGTTTGGGACGGGGGCCTTACAATGAGCAGTTCTTC
>TRBD1|few|TRBV4-3|TRBJ1-2
CASSHWDREHRYGYTF
TGCGCCAGCAGCCATTGGGACAGGGAACACCGCTATGGCTACACCTTC
>-|-|TRBV12-3/TRBV12-4|TRBJ2-7
CASSFWPGNSYEQYF
TGTGCCAGCAGTTTTTGGCCGGGGAACTCCTACGAGCAGTACTTC
>-|-|TRBV2|TRBJ2-3
CASSEAGADTQYF
TGTGCCAGCAGTGAAGCAGGCGCAGATACGCAGTATTTT
>TRBD2|few|TRBV28|TRBJ2-1
CASSPQRGPYNEQFF
TGTGCCAGCAGCCCGCAGCGGGGTCCCTACAATGAGCAGTTCTTC
>-|many|TRBV28|TRBJ1-2
CASSSTRYYGYTF
TGTGCCAGCAGTTCCACTAGGTACTATGGCTACACCTTC
>TRBD2|-|TRBV6-2/TRBV6-3|TRBJ2-1
CASGRLAGYNEQFF
TGTGCCAGCGGAAGACTAGCGGGCTACAATGAGCAGTTCTTC
>TRBD2|many|TRBV7-2|TRBJ2-3
CASSFSGGAGDTQYF
TGTGCCAGCAGCTTTAGCGGGGGGGCCGGAGATACGCAGTATTTT
>-|few|TRBV19|TRBJ1-2
CATRNYGYTF
TGTGCCACTCGGAACTATGGCTACACCTTC
>TRBD2|few|TRBV6-2/TRBV6-3|TRBJ2-1
CASSSGLAGGTLYNEQFF
TGTGCCAGCAGTTCGGGACTAGCGGGGGGGACACTATACAATGAGCAGTTCTTC
>-|few|TRBV5-6|TRBJ2-5
CASSGWDSGGETQYF
TGTGCCAGCAGCGGGTGGGACAGCGGAGGGGAGACCCAGTACTTC
>TRBD1|-|TRBV27|TRBJ1-2
CASSSTGVDGYTF
TGTGCCAGCAGTTCGACAGGGGTGGATGGCTACACCTTC
>-|-|TRBV6-6|TRBJ2-1
CASSPFDNEQFF
TGTGCCAGTAGTCCCTTCGACAATGAGCAGTTCTTC
>-|-|TRBV6-5|TRBJ2-7
CASSPVYSSYEQYF
TGTGCCAGCAGTCCCGTCTATAGCTCCTACGAGCAGTACTTC
>-|many|TRBV7-9|TRBJ1-2
CASSLDTYGYTF
TGTGCCAGCAGCCTCGACACCTATGGCTACACCTTC
>TRBD1|few|TRBV28|TRBJ2-1
CASSFPGTGLLEQFF
TGTGCCAGCAGTTTTCCGGGGACAGGGTTATTGGAGCAGTTCTTC
>-|-|TRBV6-5|TRBJ1-5
CASSYSGGEPQHF
TGTGCCAGCAGTTACTCGGGGGGGGAGCCCCAGCATTTT
>-|-|TRBV6-2/TRBV6-3|TRBJ2-1
CASSYPASKISYNEQFF
TGTGCCAGCAGTTACCCAGCTAGCAAGATCTCCTACAATGAGCAGTTCTTC
>-|-|TRBV29-1|TRBJ1-2
CSVEDTVNYGYTF
TGCAGCGTTGAAGATACAGTTAACTATGGCTACACCTTC
>TRBD2|few|TRBV20-1|TRBJ2-4
CSARDGLAGDIQYF
TGCAGTGCTAGAGATGGCCTAGCGGGGGACATTCAGTACTTC
>-|few|TRBV23-1|TRBJ2-5
CASSQIEGAPTQETQYF
TGCGCCAGCAGTCAAATTGAAGGGGCCCCGACACAAGAGACCCAGTACTTC
>TRBD2|-|TRBV2|TRBJ2-1
CASSVTRRGGDEQFF
TGTGCCAGCAGTGTAACTAGGCGGGGGGGCGATGAGCAGTTCTTC
>TRBD1|-|TRBV13|TRBJ1-5
CASSLRGGQPQHF
TGTGCCAGCAGCTTGCGAGGGGGCCAGCCCCAGCATTTT
>TRBD1|-|TRBV7-9|TRBJ1-1
CASSPPGQVNTEAFF
TGTGCCAGCAGCCCCCCCGGACAGGTGAACACTGAAGCTTTCTTT
>-|few|TRBV7-4|TRBJ1-2
CASSPAPSYGYTF
TGTGCCAGCAGCCCTGCGCCTTCCTATGGCTACACCTTC
>-|once|TRBV5-5|TRBJ2-7
CASSAGLLHEQYF
TGTGCCAGCAGCGCCGGATTATTACACGAGCAGTACTTC
>-|many|TRBV6-6|TRBJ1-1
CASSLQVNTEAFF
TGTGCCAGCAGTTTACAGGTGAACACTGAAGCTTTCTTT
>-|-|TRBV20-1|TRBJ2-7
CSAPSGTNPFEQYF
TGCAGTGCGCCTTCCGGGACAAACCCCTTCGAGCAGTACTTC
>-|-|TRBV12-3/TRBV12-4|TRBJ1-5
CASRPLRGRQPQHF
TGTGCCAGCAGGCCCCTCCGGGGCCGTCAGCCCCAGCATTTT
>TRBD2|-|TRBV30|TRBJ2-2
CAWGTSANTGELFF
TGTGCCTGGGGGACTAGCGCGAACACCGGGGAGCTGTTTTTT
>-|many|TRBV12-3/TRBV12-4|TRBJ2-1
CASSPGRLLFAF
TGTGCCAGCAGCCCCGGACGGCTACTCTTCGCCTTC
>TRBD2|many|TRBV6-6|TRBJ2-2
CASSYSRGFVGELFF
TGTGCCAGCAGTTACTCGCGGGGGTTCGTCGGGGAGCTGTTTTTT